The sequence of this T cell receptor beta chain was determined in a study of blood T cell repertoires in COVID-19. Background on the study: The samples span acute and convalescent COVID-19 from the United States, Italy and Spain. The analysed material was cDNA or gDNA that came from T cells, B-cell-depleted T cells, or PBMCs.

Authors' processing steps: It was from reference gene primer amplification that nucleated cell counts were estimated. Produced via immunoSEQ multiplex PCR; TCRdb's table is partial and in-frame only. V, J and clone size are taken as reported in that table, and D and trimming were inferred from the DNA itself. The sample includes under 200,000 clones, more than 70% seen only once; the top ten take about 1.7%. This CDR3 is built from 16 residues. The origin of this receptor is a man between 18 and 29 years old with active or convalescent COVID-19. The genes are TRBV21-1 and TRBJ1-5; TRBD1 was called by the table and not checked on the DNA. TRBV21-1 is assigned pseudogene status. Sequenced material: peripheral blood. DNA of the CDR3: TGTGCCAGCAGCAAAGTAAGGGGGTATAGCAATCAGCCCCAGCATTTT. Translation gives CASSKVRGYSNQPQHF.